This TCR beta chain was identified during a study of identical twins. TCRdb re-derived calls from the 5' RACE reads in MiXCR, one entry per CDR3 protein. The sample has 500,000 or so distinct CDR3 sequences; roughly an eighth are singletons. The CDR3 loop spans 16 amino acids. Germline V gene data show CDR1 as SGHTA and CDR2 as FQGNSA. Unmatched junction bases numbered 6, after V lost 1 base and J lost 2 bases. The data were also submitted as part of a second study, on yellow fever vaccine responses in identical twins.

The sequencing sample was made of CD4+ T cells sorted from blood. The rearrangement uses TRBV7-2 and TRBJ2-7, with 9 bases matching TRBD1. This receptor was taken from a woman between 18 and 29 years old in good health. This CDR3 is CASSLDGTGTTYEQYF. The CDR3 coding sequence is TGTGCCAGCAGCTTAGACGGGACAGGGACGACCTACGAGCAGTACTTC.